The 25 T cell receptor beta chains listed next were all sequenced from one sample in a study of CD8 T cells in ankylosing spondylitis. General study points: A TCR beta motif of under ten highly homologous variants seemed to mark ankylosing spondylitis blood.

TCRdb reprocessed the 5' RACE reads with MiXCR, giving one entry per CDR3 protein. Among under 250,000 distinct CDR3 sequences listed, 6% to 8.5% were seen once. No antigen has been assigned to these receptors. Sequenced sample: blood, either unsorted or a sorted T cell fraction (not recorded which). These receptors were obtained from a male donor with ankylosing spondylitis.

This clonotype was seen a handful of times. V is TRBV19 and J is TRBJ2-1, with 10 nucleotides matching TRBD2. Unmatched junction bases numbered 11, after V lost 5 bases and J lost 10 bases. Germline assignment: CDR1 LNHDA and CDR2 SQIVND (reference sequence). This CDR3 has 15 amino acids. The CDR3 DNA reads as TGTGCCAGTAGTGCCCTGGGACTAGCGTTGAGGGAGCAGTTCTTC. It is translated as CASSALGLALREQFF. Drawing the rest from reference TRBV19 and TRBJ2-1, the complete variable domain is DGGITQSPKYLFRKEGQNVTLSCEQNLNHDAMYWYRQDPGQGLRLIYYSQIVNDFQKGDIAEGYSVSREKKESFPLTVTSAQKNPTAFYLCASSALGLALREQFFGPGTRLTVL.

Comment on this clonotype: At one end the junction does not follow the germline gene, possibly because of a read error. The CDR3 DNA reads TGCGCCAGCAGCTTGGGGCCCCGAATAGCCAAAAACATTCAGTACTTT. Its translation is CASSLGPRIAKNIQYF. The gene calls are TRBV5-1 and TRBJ2-4; D gene uncertain. The germline V gene has CDR1 SGHRS and CDR2 YFSETQ. The CDR3 contains 16 residues.

This clonotype was observed a few times. The V and J genes are TRBV25-1 and TRBJ1-6, with 8 bases aligning to TRBD1. The CDR3 spans 16 residues. The germline V gene encodes CDR1 MGHDK and CDR2 SYGVNS. The ends lost 4 bases at V and 10 bases at J; junction bases unmatched: 12. Here the CDR3 reads CASSGLAGTGQSPLHF. CDR3 DNA sequence: TGTGCCAGCAGTGGACTCGCCGGGACAGGTCAATCACCCCTCCACTTT.

This clonotype came up many times. The chain carries TRBV12-3 or TRBV12-4 and TRBJ2-7; 8 bases fit TRBD1. The CDR3 totals 14 residues. The trim removed 3 bases at V and 2 bases at J, leaving 3 bases unmatched. The CDR3 sequence: CASSFGRGPYEQYF. In DNA, the CDR3 is TGTGCCAGCAGTTTCGGCAGGGGGCCCTACGAGCAGTACTTC.

The chain has TRBV7-9 and TRBJ1-1, with 9 bases fitting TRBD1. The CDR3 extends over 17 amino acids. Germline CDR1 reads SEHNR; CDR2 reads FQNEAQ (reference sequence). The V gene end was trimmed by 5 bases and the J gene end by 1 base; junction bases not matched to a gene: 11. CDR3 bases: TGTGCCAGCAGCCACCTGGACAGGGGAAAAGGGAACACTGAAGCTTTCTTT. Translated, it gives CASSHLDRGKGNTEAFF.

The J gene is TRBJ2-7, the V gene TRBV10-3; unclear D gene. Germline V gene lookup returns CDR1 ENHRY and CDR2 SYGVKD. This CDR3 contains 12 residues. V lost 6 bases, J lost 2 bases, and 8 bases lay in between. The CDR3 spells CAIRRPTYEQYF. The CDR3, as DNA: TGTGCCATCAGGAGACCTACCTACGAGCAGTACTTC.

At least ten counts were recorded for this clonotype. The rearrangement links TRBV29-1 to TRBJ2-7, with D tentatively TRBD2 (6 bases). Germline CDR1 is SQVTM and CDR2 is ANQGSEA. Trimming cost V 4 bases and J 3 bases, with 22 bases left between them. The CDR3 length is 16 residues. The CDR3 loop reads CSVAGVVGDPHYEQYF. The CDR3 DNA follows: TGCAGCGTTGCGGGGGTCGTAGGCGACCCCCACTACGAGCAGTACTTC.

This clonotype was recorded a few times. One end of the junction is discordant with germline, which a read error may explain. The CDR3 reads CASSVGRVSTDTQYF. CDR3 nucleotide sequence: TGTGCCAGCAGCGTAGGGCGGGTTAGCACAGATACGCAGTATTTT. The chain joins TRBV13 to TRBJ2-3; D might be TRBD2 (5 bases). The CDR3 totals 15 residues. Germline values: CDR1 PRHDT, CDR2 FYEKMQ (reference sequence).

This clonotype was observed many times. This sequence joins TRBV7-2 and TRBJ2-7, with 8 bases that match TRBD2. Germline-derived CDR1 and CDR2 are SGHTA and FQGNSA. V shed 5 bases, J shed 2 bases, and the junction held 8 bases outside the gene matches. This CDR3 has 15 amino acids. CDR3 nucleotide sequence: TGTGCCAGCAGCCCGGCAGCGGGAGAGACCTACGAGCAGTACTTC. Residues: CASSPAAGETYEQYF. Supplemented by reference TRBV7-2 and TRBJ2-7, the full variable domain reads GAGVSQSPSNKVTEKGKDVELRCDPISGHTALYWYRQSLGQGLEFLIYFQGNSAPDKSGLPSDRFSAERTGGSVSTLTIQRTQQEDSAVYLCASSPAAGETYEQYFGPGTRLTVT.

This clonotype was seen ten or more times. The chain couples TRBV20-1 to TRBJ2-1; either TRBD1 or TRBD2 may fit D (6 bases each). The CDR3 contains 18 residues. Per germline, CDR1 DFQATT and CDR2 SNEGSKA (reference sequence). V was pared by 4 bases and J by 0 bases, with 22 bases between. The CDR3 loop reads CSAKGGDIERSSYNEQFF. The CDR3 DNA follows: TGCAGTGCTAAGGGGGGCGATATTGAGCGGAGCTCCTACAATGAGCAGTTCTTC.

This clonotype was seen many times. CDR3 in DNA: TGTGCCAGCAGCGGGGGGGTCCTTACCTCCTACAATGAGCAGTTCTTC. Translating gives CASSGGVLTSYNEQFF. J is TRBJ2-1 and V is TRBV5-4; 7 positions match TRBD2. V gave up 4 bases and J gave up 0 bases; unmatched junction bases: 7. The germline V gene encodes CDR1 SGHNT and CDR2 YYREEE (reference sequence). The CDR3 totals 16 residues.

This clonotype was counted only a few times. The V gene is TRBV7-2, the J gene TRBJ2-3; TRBD1 or TRBD2 may be the D gene (6 bases each). The CDR3 is made up of 15 amino acids. Germline CDR1 and CDR2: SGHTA and FQGNSA. Trimming pared 1 base from V and 2 bases from J, leaving 10 bases between. CDR3 in DNA: TGTGCCAGCAGCTTAGGGGGGGCTAACACAGATACGCAGTATTTT. This codes for CASSLGGANTDTQYF. The full variable domain, completed using reference TRBV7-2 and TRBJ2-3, is GAGVSQSPSNKVTEKGKDVELRCDPISGHTALYWYRQSLGQGLEFLIYFQGNSAPDKSGLPSDRFSAERTGGSVSTLTIQRTQQEDSAVYLCASSLGGANTDTQYFGPGTRLTVL.

In its sample, this clonotype was seen a few times. The chain has TRBV6-2 or TRBV6-3 and TRBJ1-5, with D tentatively TRBD1 (5 bases). V was clipped by 6 bases and J by 3 bases, with 21 bases between them. This CDR3 contains 17 residues. In germline, CDR1 is MNHEY, CDR2 SVGEGT. In DNA form, the CDR3 reads TGTGCCAGCAGCTACCCTATCATCGACAGAACCAATCAGCCCCAGCATTTT. Protein sequence: CASSYPIIDRTNQPQHF.

This CDR3 is CASSFPGTVYSGANVLTF. CDR3 DNA sequence: TGTGCCAGCAGCTTCCCCGGGACAGTCTACTCTGGGGCCAACGTCCTGACTTTC. The gene calls are TRBV6-2 or TRBV6-3 and TRBJ2-6; 7 bases are a match to TRBD1. The V gene end was trimmed by 6 bases and the J gene end by 0 bases; junction bases not matched to a gene: 11. Germline CDR1 MNHEY, CDR2 SVGEGT. The length of the CDR3 is 18 residues.

At least ten counts were recorded for this clonotype. This sequence joins TRBV7-2 and TRBJ2-5; 7 nucleotides align to TRBD1. V lost 5 bases to trimming and J lost 5 bases; unmatched junction nucleotides: 8. Germline V gives CDR1 SGHTA, CDR2 FQGNSA. This CDR3 is 14 amino acids long. The CDR3 coding sequence is TGTGCCAGCAGCCCAATGAGGGGGCCGGAGACCCAGTACTTC. Amino acid sequence: CASSPMRGPETQYF.

This clonotype showed up many times. The rearrangement links TRBV15 to TRBJ1-5; 8 bases match TRBD1. The CDR3 length is 15 residues. Germline V CDR1 and CDR2: LNHNV, YYDKDF (reference sequence). J lost 3 bases, V lost 3 bases, and 4 bases had no gene match. The CDR3 DNA reads as TGTGCCACCAGCAGGACGGACAGGGTCAATCAGCCCCAGCATTTT. Encoded protein: CATSRTDRVNQPQHF. Full variable domain (rest looked up from reference TRBV15 and TRBJ1-5): DAMVIQNPRYQVTQFGKPVTLSCSQTLNHNVMYWYQQKSSQAPKLLFHYYDKDFNNEADTPDNFQSRRPNTSFCFLDIRSPGLGDTAMYLCATSRTDRVNQPQHFGDGTRLSIL.

The chain links TRBV30 to TRBJ2-5; 9 nucleotides line up with TRBD1. CDR1 GTSNPN and CDR2 SVGIG come from the germline V gene (reference sequence). The V gene end was trimmed by 4 bases and the J gene end by 5 bases; junction bases not matched to a gene: 8. The CDR3 is made up of 14 amino acids. CDR3 DNA: TGTGCCTGGACCCCCGACAGGGGGTGGGAGACCCAGTACTTC. Its translation is CAWTPDRGWETQYF.

V gene TRBV9 combines with J gene TRBJ1-3, with TRBD1 identical over 10 bases. Germline V gene data show CDR1 as SGDLS and CDR2 as YYNGEE. The CDR3 is 16 amino acids. The trim removed 4 bases at V and 4 bases at J, leaving 8 bases unmatched. CDR3 bases: TGTGCCAGCAGCTCGAGACAGGGGGCGCGAGGAAACACCATATATTTT. As protein: CASSSRQGARGNTIYF.

V is TRBV7-9 and J is TRBJ1-5; 10 bases are shared with TRBD1. CDR1 is SEHNR, CDR2 FQNEAQ, per germline (reference sequence). The CDR3 contains 15 residues. J gave up 6 bases and V 4 bases, and 6 bases lay outside the gene matches. The CDR3 loop reads CASSYADRGLQPQHF. The DNA for the CDR3 is TGTGCCAGCAGCTATGCTGACAGGGGGCTTCAGCCCCAGCATTTT.

This clonotype was counted at least ten times. The genes are TRBV6-5 and TRBJ1-2; D is unclear. The germline V gene encodes CDR1 MNHEY and CDR2 SVGAGI. This CDR3 contains 15 residues. Deletions cut 0 bases from V and 3 bases from J, with 11 bases between. The CDR3 nucleotides are TGTGCCAGCAGTTACTCGAACCCGGTTCACTATGGCTACACCTTC. Its translation: CASSYSNPVHYGYTF.

This clonotype has only a few counts. The V and J genes are TRBV4-3 and TRBJ1-1; D gene ambiguous. V was pared by 0 bases and J by 6 bases, with 11 bases between. CDR1 LGHNA and CDR2 YSLEER come from the germline V gene. The CDR3 is 14 amino acids. The CDR3 sequence: CASSQDFSDSEAFF. Here the CDR3 DNA reads TGCGCCAGCAGCCAAGATTTTAGCGATTCTGAAGCTTTCTTT.

Ten or more counts support this clonotype. CDR3: CASSQGTGVLTEAFF. DNA of the CDR3: TGCGCCAGCAGCCAGGGGACAGGGGTGCTAACTGAAGCTTTCTTT. The chain uses TRBV4-3 and TRBJ1-1, with TRBD1 matching 10 bases. This CDR3 region has 15 residues. Germline-derived CDR1 and CDR2 are LGHNA and YSLEER. Unmatched junction bases numbered 6, after V lost 3 bases and J lost 5 bases.

The sample holds many counts of this clonotype. V is TRBV28 and J is TRBJ1-1; D possibly corresponds to TRBD1 (6 bases). The CDR3 runs to 13 residues. Trimming cost V 5 bases and J 1 base, with 8 bases left between them. Germline CDR1 and CDR2: MDHEN and SYDVKM. The CDR3: CASSPTGNTEAFF. The CDR3 DNA follows: TGTGCCAGCAGTCCGACAGGGAACACTGAAGCTTTCTTT. Looking up the rest from reference TRBV28 and TRBJ1-1 gives the full variable domain: DVKVTQSSRYLVKRTGEKVFLECVQDMDHENMFWYRQDPGLGLRLIYFSYDVKMKEKGDIPEGYSVSREKKERFSLILESASTNQTSMYLCASSPTGNTEAFFGQGTRLTVV.

The chain uses TRBV5-5 and TRBJ2-7; D ambiguous. Germline V gives CDR1 SGHKS, CDR2 YYEKEE (reference sequence). CDR3 length equals 13 residues. V dropped 4 bases and J dropped 6 bases, with 14 bases sitting between them. The CDR3 loop is CASSLLGLVEQYF. The DNA of the CDR3 is TGTGCCAGCAGCCTCCTAGGGCTCGTCGAGCAGTACTTC. Full variable domain (missing parts from reference TRBV5-5 and TRBJ2-7): DAGVTQSPTHLIKTRGQQVTLRCSPISGHKSVSWYQQVLGQGPQFIFQYYEKEERGRGNFPDRFSARQFPNYSSELNVNALLLGDSALYLCASSLLGLVEQYFGPGTRLTVT.

For this clonotype: A much larger clone lies one base from this, so it may be a read error. J is TRBJ2-7 and V is TRBV5-1; D unclear. V lost 4 bases and J lost 4, with 12 bases in between. The CDR3 covers 13 residues. Germline CDR1 SGHRS, CDR2 YFSETQ. The CDR3 region is CASSPMNWYEQYF. The CDR3 coding sequence is TGCGCCAGCAGCCCCATGAACTGGTACGAGCAGTACTTC.